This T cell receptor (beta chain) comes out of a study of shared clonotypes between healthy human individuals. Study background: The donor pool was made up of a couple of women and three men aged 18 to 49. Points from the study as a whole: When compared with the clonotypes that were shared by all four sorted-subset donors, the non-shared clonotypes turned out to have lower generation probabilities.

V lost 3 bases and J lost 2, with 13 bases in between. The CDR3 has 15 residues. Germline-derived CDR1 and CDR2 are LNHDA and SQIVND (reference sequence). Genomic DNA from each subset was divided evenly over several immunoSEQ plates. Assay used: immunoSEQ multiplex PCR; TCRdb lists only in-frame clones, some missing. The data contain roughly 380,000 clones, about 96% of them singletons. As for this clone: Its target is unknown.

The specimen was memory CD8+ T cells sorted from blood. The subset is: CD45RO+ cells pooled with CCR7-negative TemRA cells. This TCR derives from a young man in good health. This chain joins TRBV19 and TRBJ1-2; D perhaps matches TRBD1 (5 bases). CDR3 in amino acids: CASSIRGPLNYGYTF. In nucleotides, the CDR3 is TGTGCCAGTAGTATTCGGGGACCCCTCAACTATGGCTACACCTTC.